The 15 T cell receptor beta chains below come from one sample, sequenced in a study of blood T cells in healthy people across ages. The use of a sample-barcoded 5' primer and a J-beta primer mix characterized a second PCR of roughly 6 to 11 cycles. A single record per CDR3 protein comes from TCRdb applying MiXCR to the 5' RACE reads. The sample has 700,000 to 1,000,000 distinct CDR3 sequences, under 45% seen once. The sequenced material came from blood. Receptors were obtained from a man in his 60s in good health.

The CDR3 bases are TGTGCCAGCAGCTCGAGGCCCGTATCGGGCCAAGAGACCCAGTACTTC. Its protein product is CASSSRPVSGQETQYF. The genes are TRBV7-9 and TRBJ2-5, with no clear D. The germline V gene has CDR1 SEHNR and CDR2 FQNEAQ (reference sequence). The V end lost 4 bases, the J end lost 1 base, and 16 bases lay between the germline ends. The CDR3 is made up of 16 amino acids. Complete variable domain (other parts from reference TRBV7-9 and TRBJ2-5): DTGVSQNPRHKITKRGQNVTFRCDPISEHNRLYWYRQTLGQGPEFLTYFQNEAQLEKSRLLSDRFSAERPKGSFSTLEIQRTEQGDSAMYLCASSSRPVSGQETQYFGPGTRLLVL.

The genes are TRBV6-5 and TRBJ1-2; D might be TRBD1 (6 bases). V gave up 11 bases and J gave up 13 bases, with 26 bases separating them. Germline-derived CDR1 and CDR2 are MNHEY and SVGAGI. The CDR3 has 13 residues. Here the CDR3 reads CASYRGQGAFGTF. In nucleotides, the CDR3 is TGTGCCTCCTACCGGGGGCAGGGAGCCTTTGGCACCTTC.

The chain links TRBV15 to TRBJ1-5; 8 bases fit TRBD1. CDR1 LNHNV and CDR2 YYDKDF come from the germline V gene (reference sequence). The CDR3 runs to 14 residues. J gave up 2 bases and V 5 bases, and 2 bases lay outside the gene matches. CDR3 protein: CATSLDRGNQPQHF. The CDR3 nucleotides read TGTGCCACCAGCCTGGACAGGGGCAATCAGCCCCAGCATTTT.

This clonotype occurred many times. This chain links TRBV7-2 with TRBJ2-1; D not certain. Trimming cost V 3 bases and J 6 bases, with 12 bases left between them. CDR3 length equals 14 residues. Germline V gene lookup returns CDR1 SGHTA and CDR2 FQGNSA. CDR3 sequence reads: CASSLGTSGNEQFF. Here the CDR3 DNA reads TGTGCCAGCAGCTTGGGCACCTCAGGCAATGAGCAGTTCTTC.

The chain uses TRBV28 and TRBJ2-2; D unresolved. Germline-derived CDR1 and CDR2 are MDHEN and SYDVKM. The CDR3 is 15 amino acids. Trimming removed 2 bases at V and 5 bases at J, with 12 bases between. The CDR3 DNA sequence: TGTGCCAGCAGTTTACCCCAGGTGAAGACCGGGGAGCTGTTTTTT. Its translation is CASSLPQVKTGELFF. Drawing the rest from reference TRBV28 and TRBJ2-2, the complete variable domain is DVKVTQSSRYLVKRTGEKVFLECVQDMDHENMFWYRQDPGLGLRLIYFSYDVKMKEKGDIPEGYSVSREKKERFSLILESASTNQTSMYLCASSLPQVKTGELFFGEGSRLTVL.

The chain recombines TRBV12-3 or TRBV12-4 with TRBJ1-4; 7 bases agree with TRBD1. V shed 3 bases, J shed 5 bases, and the junction held 6 bases outside the gene matches. There are 15 residues in the CDR3. The CDR3 is CASSFEGAFNEKLFF. The DNA for the CDR3 is TGTGCCAGCAGTTTCGAGGGGGCGTTCAATGAAAAACTGTTTTTT.

This clonotype came up a few times. The genes are TRBV12-3 or TRBV12-4 and TRBJ1-1; the D gene is possibly TRBD1 (6 bases). V lost 10 bases to trimming and J lost 1 base, with 13 bases between them. The CDR3 runs to 13 residues. The CDR3 bases are TGTGCCACCTCCCCAGGGGAGAACACTGAAGCTTTCTTT. This gives the protein CATSPGENTEAFF.

The chain couples TRBV7-9 to TRBJ2-1; D call uncertain. There are 11 residues in the CDR3. Trimming removed 3 bases at V and 8 bases at J, with 5 bases between. In germline, CDR1 is SEHNR, CDR2 FQNEAQ (reference sequence). CDR3 coding DNA: TGTGCCAGCAGCTTCCGGTATGAGCAGTTCTTC. Amino acid sequence: CASSFRYEQFF.

Details on this clonotype: The junction shows a germline mismatch at one end, possibly a read error. The CDR3 here is CASTYPGTGNYEQYF. The CDR3 nucleotides are TGTGCCAGCACTTACCCCGGGACAGGCAACTACGAGCAGTACTTC. The chain joins TRBV6-2 or TRBV6-3 to TRBJ2-7; 8 bases align to TRBD1. CDR3 size: 15 residues. CDR1 and CDR2 from the germline V gene are MNHEY and SVGEGT.

CDR3 sequence: CASSNSGGNYNEQFF. DNA for the CDR3: TGTGCCAGCAGTAATAGCGGGGGGAACTACAATGAGCAGTTCTTC. The rearrangement uses TRBV6-2 or TRBV6-3 and TRBJ2-1; 10 nucleotides agree with TRBD2. This CDR3 contains 15 residues. V was clipped by 5 bases and J by 3 bases; unmatched bases: 4. CDR1 is MNHEY, CDR2 SVGEGT, per germline.

This clonotype was seen a few times. A much larger clone differs from this one at a single base, so this may be a read error. The chain joins TRBV20-1 to TRBJ2-7; 8 bases fit TRBD1. V dropped 5 bases and J dropped 4; count of bases not matched to a gene: 7. Looked up from germline, CDR1 is DFQATT and CDR2 is SNEGSKA (reference sequence). The CDR3 has 13 amino acids. This chain's CDR3 is CSALGQGGYEQYF. The CDR3 nucleotides are TGCAGTGCTCTCGGACAGGGCGGGTACGAGCAGTACTTC.

This clonotype has only a few counts. The chain joins TRBV3-1 to TRBJ2-5; TRBD2 matches 7 bases. Unmatched junction bases numbered 2, after V lost 1 base and J lost 3 bases. There are 14 residues in the CDR3. Germline V lookup: CDR1 LGHDT, CDR2 YNNKEL (reference sequence). DNA of the CDR3: TGTGCCAGCAGCCAAGGAGGGACTAAAGAGACCCAGTACTTC. It yields the protein CASSQGGTKETQYF.

The CDR3 sequence is CSVETRLDQETQYF. Written as DNA, the CDR3 is TGCAGCGTTGAAACAAGGCTTGACCAAGAGACCCAGTACTTC. The chain has TRBV29-1 and TRBJ2-5; D call uncertain. V was pared by 2 bases and J by 0 bases, with 10 bases between. The CDR3 consists of 14 residues. Germline V gene data show CDR1 as SQVTM and CDR2 as ANQGSEA. Full variable domain (outside the CDR3, taken from reference TRBV29-1 and TRBJ2-5): SAVISQKPSRDICQRGTSLTIQCQVDSQVTMMFWYRQQPGQSLTLIATANQGSEATYESGFVIDKFPISRPNLTFSTLTVSNMSPEDSSIYLCSVETRLDQETQYFGPGTRLLVL.

This chain connects TRBV10-2 to TRBJ1-2; 10 bases align to TRBD1. V was pared by 8 bases and J by 7 bases, with 10 bases of the junction left unmatched. The CDR3 is made up of 14 amino acids. Per the germline V gene, CDR1 is WSHSY and CDR2 is SAAADI. CDR3 residues: CASGDRGLSSGYTF. CDR3 sequence (DNA): TGCGCCAGCGGGGACAGGGGCTTATCGAGTGGCTACACCTTC.

This clonotype was counted between two and nine times. This rearrangement joins TRBV9 to TRBJ1-4, with D unclear. The ends were cut back, 3 bases at V and 4 bases at J, with 13 bases in the middle. The CDR3 length is 15 residues. Germline V gene data show CDR1 as SGDLS and CDR2 as YYNGEE. This CDR3 reads CASSAGVMVNEKLFF. The CDR3 DNA is TGTGCCAGCAGCGCCGGAGTGATGGTTAATGAAAAACTGTTTTTT.